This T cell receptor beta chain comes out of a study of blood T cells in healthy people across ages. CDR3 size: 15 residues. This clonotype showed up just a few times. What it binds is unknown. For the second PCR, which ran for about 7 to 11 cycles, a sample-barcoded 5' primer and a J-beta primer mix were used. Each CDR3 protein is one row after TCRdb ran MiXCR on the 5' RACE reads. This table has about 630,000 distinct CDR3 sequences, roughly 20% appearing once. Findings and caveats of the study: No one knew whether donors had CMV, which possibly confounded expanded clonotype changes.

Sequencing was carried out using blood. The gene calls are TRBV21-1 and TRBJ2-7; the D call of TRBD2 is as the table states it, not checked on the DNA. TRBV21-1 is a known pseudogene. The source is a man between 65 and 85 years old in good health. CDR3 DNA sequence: TGTGCCAGCAGCAAAGTGGGGCCGGGACCTCCCCAGCAGTACTTC. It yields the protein CASSKVGPGPPQQYF.